This TCR beta chain originates from a study of regulatory and conventional T cells in RAG deficiency. There are 12 residues in the CDR3. V lost 0 bases and J lost 4, with 1 base in between. Germline V gives CDR1 MRHNA, CDR2 SNTAGT. Study results and caveats: Patient subsets had shorter CDR3s; Omenn Treg-Tconv overlap exceeded 85%.

The table lists this clone with a count of one. Its antigen is still unknown. Sequencing was performed with immunoSEQ multiplex PCR; in TCRdb, only in-frame clones are kept and a portion is missing. The table includes roughly 20,000 clones, roughly 90% detected once. Blood CD4+ CD25-high CD127-low regulatory T cells supplied the genomic DNA template. These data were likewise used in another study, on regulatory T cells. That work adds: Amplification used 52 TRBV primers and 13 TRBJ primers.

This clonotype was obtained from a human donor in good health. The rearrangement uses TRBV6-4 and TRBJ2-1; D unclear. The material sequenced was Tregs sorted from blood. The CDR3 is CASSDSYNEQFF. The CDR3 DNA reads TGTGCCAGCAGTGACTCATACAATGAGCAGTTCTTC.